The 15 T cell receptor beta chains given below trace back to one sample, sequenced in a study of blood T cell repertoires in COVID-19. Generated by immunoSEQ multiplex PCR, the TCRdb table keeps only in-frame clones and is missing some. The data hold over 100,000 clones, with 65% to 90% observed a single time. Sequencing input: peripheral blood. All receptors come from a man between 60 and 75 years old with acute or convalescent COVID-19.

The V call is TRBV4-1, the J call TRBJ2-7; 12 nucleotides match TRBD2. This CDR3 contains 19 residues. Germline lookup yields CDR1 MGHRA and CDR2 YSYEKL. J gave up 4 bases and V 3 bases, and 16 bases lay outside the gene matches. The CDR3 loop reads CASSHLGGLAGGPGYEQYF. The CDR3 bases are TGCGCCAGCAGCCACCTAGGCGGGCTAGCGGGAGGGCCTGGGTACGAGCAGTACTTC.

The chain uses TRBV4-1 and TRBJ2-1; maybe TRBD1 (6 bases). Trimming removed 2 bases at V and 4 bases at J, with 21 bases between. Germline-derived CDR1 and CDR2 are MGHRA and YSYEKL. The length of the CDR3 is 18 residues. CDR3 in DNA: TGCGCCAGCAGCCAATTTTTTCTACAGGGTGAAGGGTACAATGAGCAGTTCTTC. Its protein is CASSQFFLQGEGYNEQFF.

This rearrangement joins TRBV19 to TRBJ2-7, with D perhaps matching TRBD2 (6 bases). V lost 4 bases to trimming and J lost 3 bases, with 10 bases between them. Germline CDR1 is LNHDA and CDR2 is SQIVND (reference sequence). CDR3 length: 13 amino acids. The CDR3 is CASSTTSSYEQYF. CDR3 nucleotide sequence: TGTGCCAGTAGTACGACTAGTAGCTACGAGCAGTACTTC.

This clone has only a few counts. The CDR3 sequence: CASSQDSYEQYF. The CDR3 nucleotides read TGCGCCAGCAGCCAAGACAGTTACGAGCAGTACTTC. This chain connects TRBV4-1 to TRBJ2-7; unclear D gene. The CDR3 length is 12 residues. Trimming shortened V by 0 bases and J by 4 bases, and 4 bases separated the two germline ends. Germline V gene lookup returns CDR1 MGHRA and CDR2 YSYEKL.

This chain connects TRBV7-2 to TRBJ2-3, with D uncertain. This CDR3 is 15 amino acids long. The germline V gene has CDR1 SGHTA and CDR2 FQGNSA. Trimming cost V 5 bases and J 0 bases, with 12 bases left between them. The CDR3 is CASSPSRWSTDTQYF. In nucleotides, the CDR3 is TGTGCCAGCAGCCCAAGCCGATGGAGCACAGATACGCAGTATTTT.

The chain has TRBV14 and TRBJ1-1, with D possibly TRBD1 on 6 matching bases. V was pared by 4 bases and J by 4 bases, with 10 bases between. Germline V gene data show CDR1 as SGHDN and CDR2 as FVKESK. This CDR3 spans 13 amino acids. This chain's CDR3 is CASSPQGITEAFF. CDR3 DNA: TGTGCCAGCAGCCCACAGGGTATCACTGAAGCTTTCTTT.

CDR3 loop: CAWRERVRGTQYF. DNA of the CDR3: TGTGCCTGGAGAGAACGAGTGAGAGGGACGCAGTATTTT. This chain links TRBV30 with TRBJ2-3, with D maybe TRBD2 (5 bases). The ends were cut back, 3 bases at V and 9 bases at J, with 16 bases in the middle. The CDR3 runs to 13 residues. Germline V gene lookup returns CDR1 GTSNPN and CDR2 SVGIG (reference sequence).

The DNA for the CDR3 is TGTGCCAGCAGCTTAGGACCCCCTTCAGGGGGTCAAGAGACCCAGTACTTC. Translating gives CASSLGPPSGGQETQYF. V gene TRBV7-2 combines with J gene TRBJ2-5; 7 bases match TRBD1. Trimming cost V 1 base and J 2 bases; bases outside gene matches: 10. The CDR3 consists of 17 residues. Germline V gene lookup returns CDR1 SGHTA and CDR2 FQGNSA.

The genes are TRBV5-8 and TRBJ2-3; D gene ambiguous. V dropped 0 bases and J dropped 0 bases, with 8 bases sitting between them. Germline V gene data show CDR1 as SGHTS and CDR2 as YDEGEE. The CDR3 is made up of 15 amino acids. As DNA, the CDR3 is TGTGCCAGCAGCTTGGCCGGAGACAGCACAGATACGCAGTATTTT. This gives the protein CASSLAGDSTDTQYF. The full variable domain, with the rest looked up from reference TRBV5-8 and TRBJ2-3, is EAGVTQSPTHLIKTRGQQATLRCSPISGHTSVYWYQQALGLGLQFLLWYDEGEERNRGNFPPRFSGRQFPNYSSELNVNALELEDSALYLCASSLAGDSTDTQYFGPGTRLTVL.

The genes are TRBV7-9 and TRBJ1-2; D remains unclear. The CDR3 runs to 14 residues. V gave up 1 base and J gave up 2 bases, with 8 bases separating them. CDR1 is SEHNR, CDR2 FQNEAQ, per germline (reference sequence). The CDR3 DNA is TGTGCCAGCAGCTTAGAGGCGGCCAACTATGGCTACACCTTC. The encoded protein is CASSLEAANYGYTF.

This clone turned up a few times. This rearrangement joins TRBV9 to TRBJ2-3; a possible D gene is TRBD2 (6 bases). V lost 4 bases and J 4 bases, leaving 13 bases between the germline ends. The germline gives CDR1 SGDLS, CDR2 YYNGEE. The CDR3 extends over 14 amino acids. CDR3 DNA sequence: TGTGCCAGCAGCCCCAGACTAGTAGCAGATACGCAGTATTTT. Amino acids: CASSPRLVADTQYF.

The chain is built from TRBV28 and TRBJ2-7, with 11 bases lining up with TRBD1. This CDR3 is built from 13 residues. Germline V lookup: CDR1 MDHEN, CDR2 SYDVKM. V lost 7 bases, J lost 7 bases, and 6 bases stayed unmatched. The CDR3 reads CASTGTGGREQYF. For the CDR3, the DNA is TGTGCCAGCACCGGGACAGGGGGTCGGGAGCAGTACTTC.

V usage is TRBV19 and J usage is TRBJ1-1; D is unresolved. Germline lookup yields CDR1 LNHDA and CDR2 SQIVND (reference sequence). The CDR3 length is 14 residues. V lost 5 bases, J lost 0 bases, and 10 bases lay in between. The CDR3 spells CASSLQTMNTEAFF. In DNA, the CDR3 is TGTGCCAGTAGTTTACAGACTATGAACACTGAAGCTTTCTTT.

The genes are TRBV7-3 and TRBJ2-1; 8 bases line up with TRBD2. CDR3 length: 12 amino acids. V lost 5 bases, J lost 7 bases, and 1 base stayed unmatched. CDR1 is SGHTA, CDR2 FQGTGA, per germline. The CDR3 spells CASSPGGNEQFF. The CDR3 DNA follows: TGTGCCAGCAGCCCGGGGGGGAATGAGCAGTTCTTC.

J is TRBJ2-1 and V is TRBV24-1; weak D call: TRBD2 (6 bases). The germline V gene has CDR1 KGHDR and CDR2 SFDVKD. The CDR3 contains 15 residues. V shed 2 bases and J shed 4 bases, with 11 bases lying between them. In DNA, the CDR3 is TGTGCCACCAGTGATTCTCGGGGGACTTACAATGAGCAGTTCTTC. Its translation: CATSDSRGTYNEQFF.